This T cell receptor (beta chain) was retrieved from a study of post-analysis software for immune sequencing data. Study details: The courses of disease that were included comprised relapsing-remitting, secondary progressive and progressive-relapsing multiple sclerosis. General study findings and limits: The F measure placed samples prepared in the same batch into strongly shared clusters. In multiple sclerosis, normalized Chao1 diversity was significantly below that of controls. TRBV5-6, TRBV5-1 and TRBV20-1 were among 4 or 5 TRBV segments more frequent in patients than controls.

This clonotype was counted only a few times. Antigen unknown. Germline values: CDR1 SQVTM, CDR2 ANQGSEA. V gave up 5 bases and J gave up 3 bases, with 11 bases separating them. The CDR3 spans 12 residues. The authors incorporated unique molecular identifiers into the TCR beta cDNA libraries. The authors obtained roughly 500,000 cDNA molecules from roughly 1.1 to 9.2 million T cells. A single record per CDR3 protein comes from TCRdb applying MiXCR to the PCR reads. The sample has roughly 800,000 distinct CDR3 sequences; less than 35% are singletons. The V call is TRBV29-1, the J call TRBJ2-7; D uncertain. The material sequenced was blood. The source is a girl between 5 and 17 years old with multiple sclerosis. CDR3 sequence (DNA): TGCAGCGTTCCTAACAGAAACTACGAGCAGTACTTC. This gives the protein CSVPNRNYEQYF.